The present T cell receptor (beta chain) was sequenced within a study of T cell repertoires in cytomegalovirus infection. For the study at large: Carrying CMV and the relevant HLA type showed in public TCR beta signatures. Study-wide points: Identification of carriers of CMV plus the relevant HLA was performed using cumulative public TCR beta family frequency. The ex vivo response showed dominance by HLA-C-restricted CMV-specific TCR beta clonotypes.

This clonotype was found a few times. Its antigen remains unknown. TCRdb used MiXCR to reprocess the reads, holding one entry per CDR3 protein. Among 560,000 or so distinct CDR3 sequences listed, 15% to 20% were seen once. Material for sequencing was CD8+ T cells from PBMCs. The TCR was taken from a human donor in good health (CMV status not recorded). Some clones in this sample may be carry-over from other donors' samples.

CDR3 coding DNA: TGTGCCAGCAGTGACCGGACAGGGGATGGCTACACCTTC. Its translation is CASSDRTGDGYTF. The rearrangement joins TRBV2 to TRBJ1-2, with 9 bases identical to TRBD1. CDR3 size: 13 residues. V lost 3 bases and J lost 6; bases outside the gene matches: 2. Germline lookup yields CDR1 SNHLY and CDR2 FYNNEI.